This TCR beta chain originates from a study of blood T cell repertoires in COVID-19. At the level of the study: The United States, Italy and Spain were the sources of the acute and convalescent COVID-19 samples. Nucleic acid was either cDNA or gDNA, and it came from T cells, B-cell-depleted T cells, or PBMCs.

Source study methods: Amplification with reference gene primers provided the estimates of nucleated cell counts. Measured with immunoSEQ multiplex PCR; TCRdb has only the in-frame clones, and not every one. V, J and clone size are taken as reported in that table, and D and trimming were inferred from the DNA itself. The sample consists of 120,000 to 150,000 clones, about four fifths of them appearing once. CDR3 length: 15 amino acids. Germline CDR1 and CDR2: GTSNPN and SVGIG (reference sequence). Trimming took 4 bases from V and 7 from J; bases not matched to a gene: 11. The chain couples TRBV30 to TRBJ2-1; 9 bases match TRBD1. The sequenced sample was peripheral blood. The sequence was collected from a human donor in a cohort sampled during active COVID-19. CDR3 region: CAWTSGQGMGNEQFF. DNA for the CDR3: TGTGCCTGGACCTCGGGACAGGGTATGGGGAATGAGCAGTTCTTC.